In its sample, the clone carrying this TCR beta chain was seen many times. V was pared by 2 bases and J by 6 bases, with 11 bases of the junction left unmatched. Per the germline V gene, CDR1 is SGHTA and CDR2 is FQGNSA. This CDR3 spans 17 amino acids. This specimen comes from a study of blood T cell repertoires in COVID-19. The wider study: From the United States, Italy and Spain came samples of acute and convalescent COVID-19.

Sequenced by immunoSEQ multiplex PCR; TCRdb stores in-frame clones only, minus some. The table lists 250,000 or so clones, about 91% of them singletons. The source is a human donor in a cohort exposed to, infected with or recovered from COVID-19 (not recorded which). The donor label of this sample is uncertain. V gene TRBV7-2 combines with J gene TRBJ2-1, with TRBD1 matching 9 bases. Sequencing input: PBMCs or T cells enriched from blood (not recorded which). The CDR3 is CASSLPRRGTGSNEQFF. CDR3 DNA: TGTGCCAGCAGCTTACCGCGAAGGGGGACAGGGAGCAATGAGCAGTTCTTC. Looking up the rest from reference TRBV7-2 and TRBJ2-1 gives the full variable domain: GAGVSQSPSNKVTEKGKDVELRCDPISGHTALYWYRQSLGQGLEFLIYFQGNSAPDKSGLPSDRFSAERTGGSVSTLTIQRTQQEDSAVYLCASSLPRRGTGSNEQFFGPGTRLTVL.